This T cell receptor (beta chain) was captured in a study of Graves' ophthalmopathy and Graves' hyperthyroidism. Overall study results and limits: Ophthalmopathy and stable hyperthyroidism were discriminated by a 13-signature model, with roughly 88% sensitivity and about 82% specificity. Blood was where most expanded thyroid clonotypes above 0.001 frequency also turned up. Ophthalmopathy progression cases were predicted by the model with about 70% sensitivity and almost 75% specificity.

Amplification from RNA transcripts yielded the TCR beta CDR3 regions. HTBI-primed RT-PCR formed the first round, and a multiplex PCR formed the second. TCRdb analysed the multiplex PCR reads with MiXCR anew, one entry per CDR3 protein. The sample has nearly 400,000 distinct CDR3 sequences; approximately 16% are singletons. At least ten counts were recorded for this clonotype. Its antigen is currently unknown. PBMCs were obtained from about 10 ml of fresh peripheral blood. This CDR3 has 14 residues. Per the germline V gene, CDR1 is MNHEY and CDR2 is SVGAGI. V lost 11 bases to trimming and J lost 2 bases; unmatched junction nucleotides: 12.

The chain carries TRBV6-5 and TRBJ2-7, with 7 nucleotides matching TRBD1. The receptor was derived from a young woman with Graves' ophthalmopathy. Sequencing was carried out using peripheral blood. The CDR3 is CASAAVTGPYEQYF. CDR3 coding DNA: TGTGCCTCAGCAGCGGTGACAGGGCCCTACGAGCAGTACTTC.